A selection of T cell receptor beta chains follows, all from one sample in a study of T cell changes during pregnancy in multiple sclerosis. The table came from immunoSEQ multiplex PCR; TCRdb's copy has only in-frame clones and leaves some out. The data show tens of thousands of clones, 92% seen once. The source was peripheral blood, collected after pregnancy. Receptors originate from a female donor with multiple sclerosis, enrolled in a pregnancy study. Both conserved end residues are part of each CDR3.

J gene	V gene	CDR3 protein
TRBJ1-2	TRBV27	CASSRTAQFGYTF
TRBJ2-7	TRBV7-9	CASKASGSSNEQYF
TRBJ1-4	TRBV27	CASSLTGPGEKLFF
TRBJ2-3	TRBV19	CASSKGLAVSSGQSTDTQYF
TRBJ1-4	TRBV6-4	CASSTGLEGEKLFF
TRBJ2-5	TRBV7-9	CASSSRLAGEETQYF
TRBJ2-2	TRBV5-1	CASSLFLLRTSNTGELFF
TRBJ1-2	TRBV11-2	CASSTDRGGYTF
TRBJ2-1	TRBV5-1	CASRQTTSGRVNEQFF
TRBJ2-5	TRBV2	CASSDRVAGGWETQYF
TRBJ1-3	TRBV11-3	CASSHRGSGNTIYF
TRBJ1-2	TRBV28	CASSLSGTVPGYTF
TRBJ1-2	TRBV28	CASSLGTPYGYTF
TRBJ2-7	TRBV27	CASSPSLAEFSYEQYF
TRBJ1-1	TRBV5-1	CASSPTQGANGAEAFF
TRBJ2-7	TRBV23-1	CASSQTRDSSIGEQYF
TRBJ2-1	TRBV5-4	CASSFGGSSGGSYNEQFF
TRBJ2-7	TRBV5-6	CASSLDRHVREQYF
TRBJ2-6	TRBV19	CASSSWTGRAGANVLTF
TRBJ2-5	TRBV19	CASSMGLADPVYETQYF
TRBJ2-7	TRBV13	CASSSGQGLGEQYF
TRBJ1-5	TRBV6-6	CASRAGERFQPQHF
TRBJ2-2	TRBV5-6	CASSLEFGGRARDTGELFF
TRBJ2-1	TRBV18	CASSPGQEYEQFF
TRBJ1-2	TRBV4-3	CASSQEWTGGNYGYTF
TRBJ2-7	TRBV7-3	CASSLVNGVEQYF